The 21 T cell receptor beta chains below were found in one sample sequenced in a study of blood T cell repertoires in COVID-19. Measured with immunoSEQ multiplex PCR; TCRdb has only the in-frame clones, and not every one. In the table there are 90,000 to 100,000 clones, approximately 84% of which are singletons. Sequencing was performed on peripheral blood. The receptor source for this set is a woman aged 80 or older with acute or convalescent COVID-19.

About this clone: This same CDR3 is encoded by further DNA sequences in the sample. The V and J genes are TRBV7-2 and TRBJ1-2, with TRBD1 identical over 8 bases. Germline CDR1 reads SGHTA; CDR2 reads FQGNSA. The CDR3 contains 13 residues. Trimming removed 5 bases from V and 3 bases from J; junction bases left unmatched: 2. CDR3: CASSLTGDYGYTF. The CDR3 nucleotides read TGTGCCAGCAGCCTGACAGGGGACTATGGCTACACCTTC.

This chain links TRBV20-1 with TRBJ2-2; 9 bases align to TRBD2. V was clipped by 3 bases and J by 5 bases; unmatched bases: 7. Germline lookup yields CDR1 DFQATT and CDR2 SNEGSKA (reference sequence). This CDR3 spans 15 amino acids. CDR3 in DNA: TGCAGTGCTAGTAAGGCTAGCGGGGTGACCGGGGAGCTGTTTTTT. It encodes CSASKASGVTGELFF.

The chain joins TRBV5-1 to TRBJ2-7, with 10 bases fitting TRBD1. Per germline, CDR1 SGHRS and CDR2 YFSETQ. The V and J ends lost 2 bases and 2 bases, in that order; junction bases with no gene match: 7. The CDR3 is 16 residues long. CDR3 bases: TGCGCCAGCAGCTTCCTAGGACAGGGGGTAACCTACGAGCAGTACTTC. Protein sequence: CASSFLGQGVTYEQYF.

V gene TRBV29-1 combines with J gene TRBJ1-2, with D uncertain. The CDR3 is 14 amino acids. Germline V lookup: CDR1 SQVTM, CDR2 ANQGSEA. The ends were cut back, 5 bases at V and 4 bases at J, with 17 bases in the middle. Written as DNA, the CDR3 is TGCAGCGTTCTCCTCCTTGAGGGCCTCTATGGCTACACCTTC. This gives the protein CSVLLLEGLYGYTF.

Only one count was recorded for this clone. This rearrangement joins TRBV2 to TRBJ2-3, with a weak D call TRBD1 (5 bases). Germline CDR1 reads SNHLY; CDR2 reads FYNNEI. This CDR3 comprises 13 residues. Trimming took 6 bases from V and 2 from J, leaving 9 bases between them. CDR3: CASRAGFTDTQYF. CDR3 nucleotide sequence: TGTGCCAGCAGGGCAGGGTTCACAGATACGCAGTATTTT.

In this sample, this clone turned up once. V and J are TRBV19 and TRBJ2-3; tentatively, D is TRBD1 (6 bases). CDR3 length equals 14 residues. In germline, CDR1 is LNHDA, CDR2 SQIVND (reference sequence). Trimming stripped 6 bases from V and 4 bases from J, with 14 bases between. Here the CDR3 reads CASRQQTGSDTQYF. CDR3 in DNA: TGTGCCAGTAGACAACAAACAGGGTCAGATACGCAGTATTTT.

This clone was counted between two and nine times. This sequence joins TRBV7-9 and TRBJ1-3; TRBD1 agrees at 10 bases. Germline lookup yields CDR1 SEHNR and CDR2 FQNEAQ (reference sequence). V shed 2 bases and J 4 bases; nucleotides not matched to a gene: 5. The CDR3 totals 16 residues. CDR3 in amino acids: CASSLRRGQGGNTIYF. In nucleotides, the CDR3 is TGTGCCAGCAGCTTAAGGCGGGGACAGGGGGGAAACACCATATATTTT.

The chain carries TRBV19 and TRBJ2-6; the D gene is possibly TRBD2 (5 bases). This CDR3 has 16 amino acids. V lost 5 bases to trimming and J lost 0 bases, with 11 bases between them. Germline values: CDR1 LNHDA, CDR2 SQIVND (reference sequence). CDR3 amino acids: CASSVPGISGANVLTF. The CDR3 nucleotides read TGTGCCAGTAGTGTTCCCGGGATCTCTGGGGCCAACGTCCTGACTTTC.

The gene calls are TRBV27 and TRBJ1-1; 7 bases agree with TRBD1. CDR1 and CDR2 (germline): MNHEY, SMNVEV (reference sequence). J lost 4 bases, V lost 1 base, and 6 bases had no gene match. This CDR3 has 15 residues. Here the CDR3 reads CASSLYRDSPTEAFF. CDR3 sequence (DNA): TGTGCCAGCAGTTTATACCGGGACAGCCCCACTGAAGCTTTCTTT.

This sequence joins TRBV5-1 and TRBJ1-1, with D perhaps matching TRBD1 (5 bases). Germline values: CDR1 SGHRS, CDR2 YFSETQ. The CDR3 contains 14 residues. With 3 bases removed from V and 5 bases from J, the gap between germline ends came to 14 bases. Written as DNA, the CDR3 is TGCGCCAGCAGCTCGGGGGAAAGACGGACTGAAGCTTTCTTT. Its protein is CASSSGERRTEAFF. The entire variable domain, with the rest obtained from reference TRBV5-1 and TRBJ1-1, is as follows: KAGVTQTPRYLIKTRGQQVTLSCSPISGHRSVSWYQQTPGQGLQFLFEYFSETQRNKGNFPGRFSGRQFSNSRSEMNVSTLELGDSALYLCASSSGERRTEAFFGQGTRLTVV.

CDR3 loop: CASSPEQENYGYTF. The CDR3, as DNA: TGTGCCAGCAGCCCTGAACAGGAAAACTATGGCTACACCTTC. The rearrangement uses TRBV7-2 and TRBJ1-2; weak D call: TRBD1 (5 bases). V lost 5 bases and J 2 bases, leaving 12 bases between the germline ends. The CDR3 is 14 amino acids. Germline CDR1 reads SGHTA; CDR2 reads FQGNSA.

The V gene is TRBV6-2 or TRBV6-3, the J gene TRBJ2-5; TRBD2 matches at 7 bases. Looked up from germline, CDR1 is MNHEY and CDR2 is SVGEGT. CDR3 length: 16 residues. Losses at the gene ends were 3 bases for V and 2 bases for J; bases not matched to a gene: 9. The CDR3 here is CASSYGRGPKQETQYF. In DNA form, the CDR3 reads TGTGCCAGCAGTTATGGGAGGGGACCGAAGCAAGAGACCCAGTACTTC.

The count of this clone is one. The chain links TRBV6-5 to TRBJ1-6; a weak D match, TRBD1 (5 bases). V was trimmed by 6 bases and J by 4 bases, leaving 13 bases between them. In germline, CDR1 is MNHEY, CDR2 SVGAGI. CDR3 length: 15 amino acids. Here the CDR3 reads CASSPPGLYNSPLHF. The CDR3 DNA reads as TGTGCCAGCAGCCCACCGGGACTATATAATTCACCCCTCCACTTT.

This clone has just one count. The chain couples TRBV2 to TRBJ1-2; unclear D gene. Germline loops: CDR1 SNHLY, CDR2 FYNNEI. CDR3 length equals 13 residues. Between the trimmed V and J ends, which lost 4 bases and 4 bases, there was a span of 10 bases. The CDR3 here is CASSVRASYGYTF. As DNA, the CDR3 is TGTGCCAGCAGTGTGCGGGCCAGCTATGGCTACACCTTC.

The rearrangement links TRBV7-2 to TRBJ2-1; 11 bases agree with TRBD2. Germline CDR1 and CDR2: SGHTA and FQGNSA. The CDR3 is made up of 16 amino acids. Germline trimming cut 3 bases from V and 4 bases from J; bases unmatched to any gene: 5. CDR3 DNA: TGTGCCAGCAGCTTTAGCGGGGGGGAAACATACAATGAGCAGTTCTTC. This codes for CASSFSGGETYNEQFF.

This clone was counted a single time. V gene TRBV29-1 combines with J gene TRBJ2-7, with TRBD1 matching 9 bases. CDR1 and CDR2 from the germline V gene are SQVTM and ANQGSEA. CDR3 size: 15 residues. Trimming took 2 bases from V and 5 from J; bases not matched to a gene: 10. CDR3 in amino acids: CSVESTGGHRNEQYF. In nucleotides, the CDR3 is TGCAGCGTTGAATCCACAGGGGGCCACAGGAACGAGCAGTACTTC.

The chain carries TRBV7-2 and TRBJ1-5; 7 positions agree with TRBD1. This CDR3 is built from 16 residues. Trimming removed 0 bases from V and 2 bases from J; junction bases left unmatched: 4. In germline, CDR1 is SGHTA, CDR2 FQGNSA. The CDR3 nucleotides read TGTGCCAGCAGCTTAGCGACAGGGATGGGCAATCAGCCCCAGCATTTT. Translated: CASSLATGMGNQPQHF.

This chain connects TRBV28 to TRBJ1-3; no firm D call. Trimming cost V 5 bases and J 0 bases, with 20 bases left between them. The germline V gene encodes CDR1 MDHEN and CDR2 SYDVKM. This CDR3 contains 18 residues. CDR3 sequence reads: CASSIGGGRRGSGNTIYF. In DNA, the CDR3 is TGTGCCAGCAGTATTGGCGGAGGTCGGCGGGGCTCTGGAAACACCATATATTTT.

The chain carries TRBV7-2 and TRBJ2-7; TRBD2 aligns across 9 bases. Unmatched junction bases numbered 7, after V lost 1 base and J lost 6 bases. The CDR3 has 15 amino acids. The germline CDR1 and CDR2 sequences are SGHTA and FQGNSA. CDR3 bases: TGTGCCAGCAGCTTAGGGACCAGCGGGGGGAGCGAGCAGTACGTC. Translation: CASSLGTSGGSEQYV.

The rearrangement joins TRBV9 to TRBJ1-1; 8 bases are a match to TRBD1. Looked up from germline, CDR1 is SGDLS and CDR2 is YYNGEE. The V and J ends lost 3 bases and 5 bases, in that order; junction bases with no gene match: 9. This CDR3 region has 15 residues. The CDR3 sequence is CASSASGGVGTEAFF. CDR3 nucleotide sequence: TGTGCCAGCAGCGCCTCAGGGGGCGTGGGTACTGAAGCTTTCTTT.

In DNA form, the CDR3 reads TGCGCCAGCAGCCAGGACGCAGGGTCCTATAATTCACCCCTCCACTTT. As protein: CASSQDAGSYNSPLHF. This rearrangement joins TRBV4-3 to TRBJ1-6; TRBD1 is a possible D gene (5 bases). The CDR3 has 16 amino acids. Trimming left V 3 bases short and J 1 base short, with 10 bases between. CDR1 and CDR2 from the germline V gene are LGHNA and YSLEER.